The present T cell receptor beta chain was sequenced within a study of T-cell memory formation after mild COVID-19. The CDR3 consists of 15 residues. Germline V gene data show CDR1 as DFQATT and CDR2 as SNEGSKA (reference sequence). Trimming took 6 bases from V and 0 from J; bases not matched to a gene: 10. It was 5'RACE with constant-segment primers that produced the TCR alpha and TCR beta cDNA libraries, which carried sample barcodes and UMIs. TCRdb recomputed calls from the 5' RACE reads with MiXCR, one row per CDR3 protein. The data show around 50,000 distinct CDR3 sequences, 25% to 30% seen once. Regarding the study as a whole: Cross-reactive memory appears to have joined, as suggested by some responding clones showing up in pre-infection memory. CD4+ contracting clones lay mainly in CM and EM, CD8+ ones in EMRA.

In the case of this clonotype: Antigen: not known.

This sequence originates from a man younger than 35 who had mild COVID-19 (a few samples of this study predate the infection). Cell type and time point are not known. Sequences were obtained from PBMCs or a T cell subset sorted from them (not recorded which). The chain links TRBV20-1 to TRBJ1-2, with TRBD1 matching 7 bases. The CDR3: CSALDREGANYGYTF. The CDR3 DNA reads as TGCAGTGCCCTAGACAGGGAGGGGGCTAACTATGGCTACACCTTC.